This passage covers 31 T cell receptor beta chains from one sample sequenced in a study of human T cells and chemical hapten exposure. The time point: patch test 2, 6 weeks after DPC sensitization. Treatment here: therapeutic diphenylcyclopropenone sensitization with weekly scalp DPC. TCRdb ran MiXCR on the RACE reads and lists one entry per CDR3 protein. This table has about 84,000 distinct CDR3 sequences, roughly a tenth appearing once. The specimen was whole blood, collected in connection with sensitization to the hapten diphenylcyclopropenone (DPC). The receptor set was obtained from a woman in her 30s with alopecia areata. Some clones in this sample may be carry-over from other donors' samples.

This clonotype has a count of ten or more. V gene TRBV4-2 combines with J gene TRBJ1-5, with a tentative D call TRBD1 (5 bases). CDR1 and CDR2 (germline): LGHNA, YNFKEQ. Trimming cost V 8 bases and J 3 bases, with 14 bases left between them. The CDR3 consists of 14 residues. For the CDR3, the DNA is TGTGCCAGCTCCCGGGGCAGCTCCAATCAGCCCCAGCATTTT. Residues: CASSRGSSNQPQHF.

In its sample, this clonotype was seen many times. This chain links TRBV4-2 with TRBJ2-3; 9 positions match TRBD1. This CDR3 comprises 16 residues. V lost 1 base and J lost 1; bases outside the gene matches: 3. CDR1 is LGHNA and CDR2 is YNFKEQ in the germline V gene. The CDR3 sequence is CASSQGRQGGTDTQYF. CDR3 coding DNA: TGTGCCAGCAGCCAAGGGAGACAGGGGGGCACAGATACGCAGTATTTT.

This clonotype was found many times. The V and J genes are TRBV18 and TRBJ2-4; TRBD1 aligns across 10 bases. Germline CDR1 is KGHSH and CDR2 is LQKENI. The trim removed 0 bases at V and 8 bases at J, leaving 7 bases unmatched. The CDR3 totals 16 residues. Written as DNA, the CDR3 is TGTGCCAGCTCACCACCGTCGGGACAGGGGATGGACATTCAGTACTTC. Its translation is CASSPPSGQGMDIQYF.

This clonotype was seen repeatedly, ten times or more. The rearrangement uses TRBV4-3 and TRBJ2-7, with a weak D call TRBD2 (5 bases). Germline V lookup: CDR1 LGHNA, CDR2 YSLEER. Trimming removed 3 bases from V and 2 bases from J, with 11 bases in between. This CDR3 comprises 14 residues. The CDR3 DNA is TGCGCCAGCAGCCACGGGCCACTAGCCTACGAGCAGTACTTC. Its translation is CASSHGPLAYEQYF.

This chain links TRBV28 with TRBJ2-7; D is possibly TRBD1 or TRBD2 (5 bases each). Germline loops: CDR1 MDHEN, CDR2 SYDVKM. This CDR3 has 14 amino acids. V was shortened by 6 bases and J by 2 bases, with 14 bases between the two germline ends. The CDR3 bases are TGTGCCAGCAGGGACCCGGGACGGCCCTACGAGCAGTACTTC. It is translated as CASRDPGRPYEQYF.

This chain connects TRBV7-9 to TRBJ2-3, with D hard to call. The CDR3 runs 13 residues. The V gene's germline CDR1 is SEHNR and CDR2 FQNEAQ (reference sequence). V lost 4 bases to trimming and J lost 5 bases, with 10 bases between them. CDR3 in amino acids: CASSSSFRDTQYF. For the CDR3, the DNA is TGTGCCAGCAGCTCCTCTTTCAGAGATACGCAGTATTTT.

The chain has TRBV5-4 and TRBJ2-6, with D tentatively TRBD1 (5 bases). V lost 6 bases and J lost 0, with 16 bases in between. CDR3 length: 17 amino acids. Germline V gene sequence: CDR1 SGHNT, CDR2 YYREEE (reference sequence). CDR3 in DNA: TGTGCCAGCACCGCAGGGCATCTGGACTCTGGGGCCAACGTCCTGACTTTC. It codes for CASTAGHLDSGANVLTF.

This clonotype was seen at least ten times. The CDR3: CASSPTAYQPQHF. The CDR3 nucleotides read TGTGCCAGCAGCCCCACTGCCTATCAGCCCCAGCATTTT. This chain connects TRBV7-2 to TRBJ1-5; D not resolved. Per germline, CDR1 SGHTA and CDR2 FQGNSA. This CDR3 has 13 residues. Trimming took 5 bases from V and 5 from J, leaving 10 bases between them.

This clonotype came up many times. The rearrangement links TRBV28 to TRBJ1-2, with TRBD1 matching 8 bases. Losses at the gene ends were 5 bases for V and 7 bases for J; bases not matched to a gene: 9. Germline loops: CDR1 MDHEN, CDR2 SYDVKM. The length of the CDR3 is 14 residues. The CDR3 DNA is TGTGCCAGCAGTCTAGACAGGGGAATTGGTGGCTACACCTTC. Translating gives CASSLDRGIGGYTF.

The CDR3: CASSTGGYGYTF. The CDR3 bases are TGTGCCAGCAGTACAGGGGGCTATGGCTACACCTTC. The chain couples TRBV6-5 to TRBJ1-2, with 8 positions matching TRBD1. The CDR3 spans 12 residues. Germline assignment: CDR1 MNHEY and CDR2 SVGAGI. V lost 5 bases to trimming and J lost 4 bases; unmatched junction nucleotides: 0.

This clonotype was detected only a few times. The chain combines TRBV7-9 with TRBJ2-4; D is possibly TRBD1 (6 bases). Germline V gene sequence: CDR1 SEHNR, CDR2 FQNEAQ (reference sequence). Trimming pared 6 bases from V and 4 bases from J, leaving 10 bases between. The CDR3 is 13 residues long. The CDR3 is CASSPDRKNIQYF. The CDR3 region has the DNA TGTGCCAGCAGTCCGGACAGAAAAAACATTCAGTACTTC. Full variable domain (missing parts from reference TRBV7-9 and TRBJ2-4): DTGVSQNPRHKITKRGQNVTFRCDPISEHNRLYWYRQTLGQGPEFLTYFQNEAQLEKSRLLSDRFSAERPKGSFSTLEIQRTEQGDSAMYLCASSPDRKNIQYFGAGTRLSVL.

CDR3 DNA sequence: TGTGCCAGCAGCCAAGCCTTCGGTGAGCAGTTCTTC. It yields the protein CASSQAFGEQFF. The chain links TRBV3-1 to TRBJ2-1, with unresolved D. Germline V gene lookup returns CDR1 LGHDT and CDR2 YNNKEL (reference sequence). This CDR3 spans 12 amino acids. V lost 1 base and J lost 9, with 7 bases in between.

This clonotype has a count of ten or more. The chain has TRBV6-1 and TRBJ1-3; D uncertain. V lost 2 bases and J lost 2, with 7 bases in between. Germline values: CDR1 MNHNS, CDR2 SASEGT. The CDR3 length is 14 residues. The CDR3 loop reads CASSEKSTGNTIYF. CDR3 sequence (DNA): TGTGCCAGCAGTGAAAAGAGCACTGGAAACACCATATATTTT.

This clonotype was seen many times. The chain combines TRBV7-6 with TRBJ1-1; D call uncertain. This CDR3 region has 13 residues. From germline, CDR1 is SGHVS and CDR2 FNYEAQ. Trimming left V 5 bases short and J 4 bases short, with 11 bases between. In DNA form, the CDR3 reads TGTGCCAGCAGCCCCCTCAGTGGCACTGAAGCTTTCTTT. This translates into CASSPLSGTEAFF.

Remarks on this clonotype: A much larger clone sits a single nucleotide away, making a read error possible. This chain uses TRBV27 with TRBJ1-2, with D possibly TRBD1 on 5 matching bases. This CDR3 is built from 12 residues. Germline V gene sequence: CDR1 MNHEY, CDR2 SMNVEV (reference sequence). Written as DNA, the CDR3 is TGTGTCAGCCGGGGCCGACACTATGGCTACACCTTC. It specifies CVSRGRHYGYTF.

Details on this clonotype: A much larger clone differs from this one at a single base, so this may be a read error. The conserved phenylalanine or tryptophan is not found at the CDR3 terminus, so this likely reflects a read error. Here the CDR3 reads CASSSEATVFNEKLFY. CDR3 in DNA: TGTGCCAGCAGCTCTGAAGCTACAGTGTTTAATGAAAAACTGTTTTAT. The V and J genes are TRBV7-2 and TRBJ1-4; D is undetermined. Germline V gene sequence: CDR1 SGHTA, CDR2 FQGNSA. The CDR3 has 16 amino acids. V was cut by 4 bases and J by 4 bases, with 16 bases left in between.

Ten or more counts support this clonotype. J is TRBJ2-2 and V is TRBV9, with TRBD1 matching 9 bases. V was clipped by 4 bases and J by 9 bases; unmatched bases: 7. Germline values: CDR1 SGDLS, CDR2 YYNGEE. This CDR3 is 14 amino acids long. CDR3 sequence reads: CASSLGTGGRELFF. Here the CDR3 DNA reads TGTGCCAGCAGCTTGGGAACAGGGGGCCGGGAGCTGTTTTTT.

This clonotype was seen ten or more times. The chain employs TRBV6-1 and TRBJ2-1, with D possibly TRBD2 on 5 matching bases. Germline lookup yields CDR1 MNHNS and CDR2 SASEGT. V was shortened by 5 bases and J by 0 bases, with 14 bases between the two germline ends. The CDR3 length is 16 residues. CDR3 sequence reads: CASSPPGESSYNEQFF. The CDR3 DNA reads TGTGCCAGCAGTCCTCCCGGGGAGAGCTCCTACAATGAGCAGTTCTTC.

The V gene is TRBV29-1, the J gene TRBJ2-7; no clear D. The CDR3 is made up of 13 amino acids. CDR1 and CDR2 from the germline V gene are SQVTM and ANQGSEA. V lost 3 bases, J lost 3 bases, and 12 bases lay in between. The CDR3 here is CSVDVVGNYEQYF. The DNA for the CDR3 is TGCAGCGTTGATGTTGTCGGTAACTACGAGCAGTACTTC.

This clonotype was seen ten or more times. The chain employs TRBV12-3 or TRBV12-4 and TRBJ2-7; D not certain. V gave up 6 bases and J gave up 3 bases, with 12 bases separating them. The CDR3 runs to 13 residues. CDR3 sequence reads: CASRRDTNYEQYF. In nucleotides, the CDR3 is TGTGCCAGCAGACGAGACACCAACTACGAGCAGTACTTC.

The chain combines TRBV27 with TRBJ1-2; no clear D gene. V shed 5 bases and J shed 0 bases, with 13 bases lying between them. The CDR3 totals 15 residues. Germline V gene data show CDR1 as MNHEY and CDR2 as SMNVEV (reference sequence). DNA for the CDR3: TGTGCCAGCAGTCTGATGGCGAATCCTAACTATGGCTACACCTTC. It yields the protein CASSLMANPNYGYTF.

This clonotype has at least ten counts. V usage is TRBV29-1 and J usage is TRBJ2-3; 12 bases line up with TRBD1. J lost 5 bases, V lost 6 bases, and 6 bases had no gene match. Germline CDR1 and CDR2: SQVTM and ANQGSEA. The CDR3 loop spans 14 amino acids. The CDR3 region has the DNA TGCAGCGTCGGGGACAGGGGGCGGGTAGATACGCAGTATTTT. Encoded protein: CSVGDRGRVDTQYF.

This clonotype was observed at least ten times. The genes are TRBV20-1 and TRBJ2-3; D is possibly TRBD1 or TRBD2 (6 bases each). Germline V CDR1 and CDR2: DFQATT, SNEGSKA (reference sequence). V lost 0 bases and J 4 bases, leaving 14 bases between the germline ends. The CDR3 is 15 amino acids. CDR3 DNA: TGCAGTGCTAGAGACCCTAAGGGGGAGGCAGATACGCAGTATTTT. Its protein is CSARDPKGEADTQYF.

This clonotype has only a few counts. The rearrangement joins TRBV30 to TRBJ2-3; TRBD1 agrees at 8 bases. The junction had 3 bases not matched to a gene; V was cut back by 1 base and J by 3 bases. The CDR3 has 14 residues. The V gene's germline CDR1 is GTSNPN and CDR2 SVGIG (reference sequence). In nucleotides, the CDR3 is TGTGCCTGGAGTGAGGACAGGGCTACAGATACGCAGTATTTT. Its protein product is CAWSEDRATDTQYF. Based on the CDR3 plus reference TRBV30 and TRBJ2-3, the full variable domain is SQTIHQWPATLVQPVGSPLSLECTVEGTSNPNLYWYRQAAGRGLQLLFYSVGIGQISSEVPQNLSASRPQDRQFILSSKKLLLSDSGFYLCAWSEDRATDTQYFGPGTRLTVL.

This clonotype was observed a handful of times. The chain recombines TRBV6-2 or TRBV6-3 with TRBJ1-6; 7 bases are a match to TRBD1. After removal of 6 bases from V and 8 bases from J, the junction contained 7 bases not matched to a gene. The CDR3 contains 14 residues. The germline CDR1 and CDR2 sequences are MNHEY and SVGEGT. The CDR3 DNA is TGTGCCAGCAGCACCCAGGGGGGGTATTCACCCCTCCACTTT. Protein sequence: CASSTQGGYSPLHF.

In this sample, this clonotype turned up many times. V is TRBV6-2 or TRBV6-3 and J is TRBJ2-1; D uncertain. The CDR3 spans 11 residues. CDR1 MNHEY and CDR2 SVGEGT come from the germline V gene. Trimming removed 8 bases from V and 3 bases from J, with 5 bases in between. CDR3 sequence reads: CASRNYNEQFF. Here the CDR3 DNA reads TGTGCCAGCCGTAACTACAATGAGCAGTTCTTC.

There are many counts of this clonotype. V and J are TRBV18 and TRBJ1-1, with 7 bases matching TRBD1. Trimming removed 3 bases from V and 8 bases from J; junction bases left unmatched: 3. The CDR3 length is 12 residues. Per the germline V gene, CDR1 is KGHSH and CDR2 is LQKENI. The CDR3 reads CASSPGQSEAFF. CDR3 bases: TGTGCCAGCTCACCGGGACAGTCCGAAGCTTTCTTT.

This chain joins TRBV6-6 and TRBJ2-7, with 15 bases lining up with TRBD2. In germline, CDR1 is MNHNY, CDR2 SVGAGI (reference sequence). V shed 6 bases and J 7 bases; nucleotides not matched to a gene: 10. This CDR3 is built from 16 residues. The chain's CDR3 is CASSPKGLAGGGEQYF. Written as DNA, the CDR3 is TGTGCCAGCAGCCCTAAAGGACTAGCGGGAGGGGGAGAGCAGTACTTC.

This clonotype was found many times. The chain carries TRBV6-5 and TRBJ2-3; D assignment may be TRBD1 or TRBD2 (6 bases each). CDR3 length: 15 residues. Trimming stripped 2 bases from V and 3 bases from J, with 12 bases between. Per germline, CDR1 MNHEY and CDR2 SVGAGI. The CDR3 DNA sequence: TGTGCCAGCAGTTACGGAGGGGGAGGAACAGATACGCAGTATTTT. It encodes CASSYGGGGTDTQYF.

In its sample, this clonotype was seen many times. J is TRBJ2-3 and V is TRBV27; D is perhaps TRBD2 (6 bases). The CDR3 extends over 14 amino acids. V was clipped by 4 bases and J by 2 bases, with 10 bases between them. CDR1 and CDR2 from the germline V gene are MNHEY and SMNVEV (reference sequence). The CDR3 region is CASSSGLITDTQYF. DNA for the CDR3: TGTGCCAGCAGTTCGGGACTGATCACAGATACGCAGTATTTT.

This clonotype has a count of ten or more. The gene calls are TRBV30 and TRBJ2-7, with a possible D match to TRBD1 (6 bases). V lost 0 bases to trimming and J lost 3 bases, with 9 bases between them. The V gene's germline CDR1 is GTSNPN and CDR2 SVGIG (reference sequence). There are 13 residues in the CDR3. The DNA of the CDR3 is TGTGCCTGGAGTGTAACGGACAGCTACGAGCAGTACTTC. It codes for CAWSVTDSYEQYF.